This T cell receptor (beta chain) was sequenced for a study of T cell repertoires in aging, cancer and after chemotherapy. Study summary: Donor ages fell into six groups from 30 or younger up to 70 or older.

Between the trimmed V and J ends, which lost 0 bases and 6 bases, there was a span of 10 bases. Germline V CDR1 and CDR2: MNHNY, SVGAGI (reference sequence). The CDR3 spans 14 residues. Study conclusions and caveats: Untreated cancer patients had significantly lower blood TCR diversity than age-matched healthy donors. Across the chemotherapy interval, each cancer cohort showed higher median generation probability, suggesting thymic rebound. In cancer patients, declining TCR diversity with age involved lost richness and lost evenness.

TRB rearrangements spanning V, D and J were amplified using mixed TRB-A/B primers. Using its own MiXCR run on the multiplex PCR reads, TCRdb lists one record per CDR3 protein. The sample yields 7,300 or so distinct CDR3 sequences, 35% to 45% seen once. This clonotype showed up just a few times. The antigen is undetermined. TCR beta rearrangements were amplified from peripheral blood genomic DNA. The sequenced sample was blood. The sequence was collected from a human donor in good health. The chain links TRBV6-6 to TRBJ2-3; D possibly uses TRBD1 or TRBD2 (5 bases each). Here the CDR3 DNA reads TGTGCCAGCAGTTACTCCCGGGGACGGGATACGCAGTATTTT. Its translation: CASSYSRGRDTQYF.